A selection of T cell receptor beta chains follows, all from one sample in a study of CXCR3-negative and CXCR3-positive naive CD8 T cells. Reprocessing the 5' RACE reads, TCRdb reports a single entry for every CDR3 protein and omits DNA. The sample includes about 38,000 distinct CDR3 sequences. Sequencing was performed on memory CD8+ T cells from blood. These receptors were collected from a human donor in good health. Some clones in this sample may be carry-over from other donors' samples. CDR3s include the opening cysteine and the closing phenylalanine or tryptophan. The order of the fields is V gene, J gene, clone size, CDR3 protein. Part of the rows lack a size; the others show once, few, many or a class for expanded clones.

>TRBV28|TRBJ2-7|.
CASSLGGGEEWAYEQYF
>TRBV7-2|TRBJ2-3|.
CASSSGTSVGTDTQYF
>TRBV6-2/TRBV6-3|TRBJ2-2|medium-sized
CASSYVLDSTGELFF
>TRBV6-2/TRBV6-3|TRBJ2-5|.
CASNPVDGLSLKGETQYF
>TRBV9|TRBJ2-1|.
CASSVGRTSPYNEQFF
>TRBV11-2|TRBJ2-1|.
CASSLAGLARYNEQFF
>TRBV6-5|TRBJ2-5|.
CASSYGSRVHQQETQYF
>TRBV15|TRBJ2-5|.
CATSRDEGTQYF
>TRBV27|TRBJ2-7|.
CASSPSRTASEQYF
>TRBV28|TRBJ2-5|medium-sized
CASSLLSGVQETQYF
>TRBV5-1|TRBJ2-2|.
CASSFLSAGAGTGELFF
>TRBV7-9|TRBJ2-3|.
CASSFFRSLATDTQYF
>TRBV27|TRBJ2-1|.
CASTWGESSYNEQFF
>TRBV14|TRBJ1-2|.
CASSQPRPGRGDYGYTF
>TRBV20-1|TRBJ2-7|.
CSARDPSGGDFYEQYF
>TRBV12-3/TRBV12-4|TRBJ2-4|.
CASSLGSIQYF
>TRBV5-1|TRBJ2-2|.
CASSLALFTGELFF
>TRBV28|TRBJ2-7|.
CASSVDSPWLGYEQYF
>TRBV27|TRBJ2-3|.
CASTVVAGATDTQYF
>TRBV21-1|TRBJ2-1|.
CASSGDRGLSYNEQFF
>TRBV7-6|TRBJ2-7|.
CASSLALGREQYF
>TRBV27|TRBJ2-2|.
CATAETSGSIGELFF
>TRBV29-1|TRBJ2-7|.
CSVRTGGSSYEQYF
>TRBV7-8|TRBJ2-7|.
CASSLGQAYDEQYF
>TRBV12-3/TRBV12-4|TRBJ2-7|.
CASSTLAYEQYF
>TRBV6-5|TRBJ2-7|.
CASSLKAGGFPQDYEQYF
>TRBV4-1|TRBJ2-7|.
CASSQGLYSYEQYF
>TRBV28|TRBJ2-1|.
CASSTGQGNEEQFF
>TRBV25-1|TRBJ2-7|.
CASSEYFSQGENEQYF
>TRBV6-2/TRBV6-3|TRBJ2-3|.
CASNLGRIRDTQYF
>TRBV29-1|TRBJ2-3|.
CSVDGTSGAFVDTQYF
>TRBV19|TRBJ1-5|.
CASTQTGLQPQHF
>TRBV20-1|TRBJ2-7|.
CSARPLVGQGQEQYF
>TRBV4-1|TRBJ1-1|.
CASSQAQTGSTEAFF
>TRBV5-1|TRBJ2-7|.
CASSLDRGLYEQYF
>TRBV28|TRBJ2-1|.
CASSFGPGTPDNEQFF
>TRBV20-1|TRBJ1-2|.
CSAREQDYGYTF
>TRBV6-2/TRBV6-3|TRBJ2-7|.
CASSYGEDSSYEQYF
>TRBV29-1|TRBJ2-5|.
CSGGGQVGETQYF
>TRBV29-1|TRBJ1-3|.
CSVFLPGNTIYF
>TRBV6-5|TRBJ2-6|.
CASSPTSGSGANVLTF
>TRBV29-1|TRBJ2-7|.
CSVEFLMGQSYEQYF
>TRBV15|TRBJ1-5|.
CATSRLLLTGIQPQHF